This T cell receptor (beta chain) was captured in a study of blood T cell repertoires in COVID-19. Study details: COVID-19 samples, acute and convalescent, were from the United States, Italy and Spain. T cells, B-cell-depleted T cells, or PBMCs supplied cDNA or gDNA.

In the authors' methods: Amplifying reference gene primers gave estimates of nucleated cell counts. Clones were read by immunoSEQ multiplex PCR, and TCRdb kept only the in-frame ones, dropping some. The DNA gave D and trimming, while V, J and clone size come from that table. The profile shows just over 150,000 clones, approximately 92% of them singletons. Specimen: peripheral blood. This TCR derives from a woman between 50 and 59 years old with acute or convalescent COVID-19.

The CDR3 DNA is TGTGCCAGCAGTTTATACAGTAACAATGAGCAGTTCTTC. Translation: CASSLYSNNEQFF. The rearrangement links TRBV12-3 or TRBV12-4 to TRBJ2-1; D is ambiguous. V lost 2 bases and J lost 5, with 7 bases in between. The CDR3 length is 13 residues.